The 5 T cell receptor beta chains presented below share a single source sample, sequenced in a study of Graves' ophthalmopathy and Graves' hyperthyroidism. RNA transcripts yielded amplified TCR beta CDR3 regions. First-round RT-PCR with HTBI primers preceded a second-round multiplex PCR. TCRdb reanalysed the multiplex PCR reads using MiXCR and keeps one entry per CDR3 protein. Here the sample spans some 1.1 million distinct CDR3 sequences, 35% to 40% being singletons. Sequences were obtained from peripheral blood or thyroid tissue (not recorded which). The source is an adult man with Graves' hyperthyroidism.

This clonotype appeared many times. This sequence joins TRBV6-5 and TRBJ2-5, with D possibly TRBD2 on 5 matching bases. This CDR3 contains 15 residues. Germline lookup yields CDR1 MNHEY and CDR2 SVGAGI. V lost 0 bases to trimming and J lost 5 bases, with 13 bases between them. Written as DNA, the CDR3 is TGTGCCAGCAGTTACTCTACGGGAATTTCGGAGACCCAGTACTTC. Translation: CASSYSTGISETQYF.

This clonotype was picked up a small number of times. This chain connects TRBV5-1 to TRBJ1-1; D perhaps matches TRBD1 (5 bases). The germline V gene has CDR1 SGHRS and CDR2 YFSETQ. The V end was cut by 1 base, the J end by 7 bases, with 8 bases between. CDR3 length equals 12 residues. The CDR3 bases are TGCGCCAGCAGCTTGCAGGACAATGAAGCTTTCTTT. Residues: CASSLQDNEAFF.

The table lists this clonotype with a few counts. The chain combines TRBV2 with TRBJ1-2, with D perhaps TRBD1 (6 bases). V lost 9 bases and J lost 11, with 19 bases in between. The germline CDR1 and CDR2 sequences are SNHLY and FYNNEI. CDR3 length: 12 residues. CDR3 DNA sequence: TGTGCCAGGGAGGAAACAGGGAATGAGTACACCTTC. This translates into CAREETGNEYTF.

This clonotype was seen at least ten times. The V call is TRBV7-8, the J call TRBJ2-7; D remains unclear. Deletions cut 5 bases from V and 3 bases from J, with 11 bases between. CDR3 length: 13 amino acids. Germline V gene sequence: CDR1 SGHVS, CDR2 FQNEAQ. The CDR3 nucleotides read TGTGCCAGCAGCACCAGAAGTTACTACGAGCAGTACTTC. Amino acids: CASSTRSYYEQYF.

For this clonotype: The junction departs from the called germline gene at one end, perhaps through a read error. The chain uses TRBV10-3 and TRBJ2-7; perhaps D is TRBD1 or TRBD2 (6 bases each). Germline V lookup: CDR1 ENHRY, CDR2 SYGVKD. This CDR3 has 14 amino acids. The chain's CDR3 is CASSYTTGRYEQYF. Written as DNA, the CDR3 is TGTGCCAGCAGTTACACCACAGGGAGGTACGAGCAGTACTTC.